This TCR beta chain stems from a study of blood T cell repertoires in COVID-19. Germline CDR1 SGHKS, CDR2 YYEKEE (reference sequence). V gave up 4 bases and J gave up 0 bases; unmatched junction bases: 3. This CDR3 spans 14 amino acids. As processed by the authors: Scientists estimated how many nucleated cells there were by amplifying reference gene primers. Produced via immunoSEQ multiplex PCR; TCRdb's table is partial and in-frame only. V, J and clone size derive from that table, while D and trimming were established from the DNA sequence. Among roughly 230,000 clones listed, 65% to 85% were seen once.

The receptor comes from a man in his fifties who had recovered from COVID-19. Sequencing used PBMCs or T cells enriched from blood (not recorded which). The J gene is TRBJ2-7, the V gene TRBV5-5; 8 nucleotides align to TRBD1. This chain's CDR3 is CASSLDRDSYEQYF. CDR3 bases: TGTGCCAGCAGCCTGGACAGGGACTCCTACGAGCAGTACTTC.